The 22 T cell receptor beta chains presented below share a single source sample, sequenced in a study of cytomegalovirus exposure and HLA in healthy donors. TCRdb's copy holds only in-frame clones and misses some; the assay was immunoSEQ multiplex PCR. The table shows about 160,000 clones, with approximately 89% occurring only once. Sequences were obtained from PBMCs. These receptors were taken from a woman younger than 35 in good health and CMV-seropositive.

Of note for this clone: This same CDR3 is encoded by further DNA sequences in the sample. J is TRBJ1-3 and V is TRBV6-5, with 8 bases lining up with TRBD1. Germline V gene sequence: CDR1 MNHEY, CDR2 SVGAGI. V lost 5 bases, J lost 0 bases, and 3 bases stayed unmatched. The CDR3 is 15 amino acids. CDR3 nucleotide sequence: TGTGCCAGCAGTCCTGACAGGGGCTCTGGAAACACCATATATTTT. It translates to CASSPDRGSGNTIYF.

This clone is a singleton in its sample. V usage is TRBV7-9 and J usage is TRBJ2-3; D is possibly TRBD2 (7 bases). V dropped 2 bases and J dropped 6 bases, with 12 bases sitting between them. CDR1 is SEHNR, CDR2 FQNEAQ, per germline (reference sequence). The CDR3 loop spans 14 amino acids. The CDR3 is CASSLQQGGDTQYF. CDR3 nucleotides: TGTGCCAGCAGCTTACAACAGGGAGGGGATACGCAGTATTTT.

This sequence joins TRBV6-6 and TRBJ1-1; D ambiguous. The V and J ends lost 1 base and 2 bases respectively, with 8 bases between them. The length of the CDR3 is 14 residues. Germline V gives CDR1 MNHNY, CDR2 SVGAGI (reference sequence). The CDR3 nucleotides are TGTGCCAGCAGTTACTTATCTCCCAACACTGAAGCTTTCTTT. It is translated as CASSYLSPNTEAFF.

The chain uses TRBV6-4 and TRBJ1-2, with TRBD1 identical over 11 bases. The V gene end was trimmed by 7 bases and the J gene end by 4 bases; junction bases not matched to a gene: 2. This CDR3 is built from 13 residues. The germline gives CDR1 MRHNA, CDR2 SNTAGT. The CDR3 loop is CASTGQGGYGYTF. CDR3 nucleotide sequence: TGTGCCAGCACGGGACAGGGGGGCTATGGCTACACCTTC.

The chain employs TRBV27 and TRBJ1-2; D remains ambiguous. V was cut by 0 bases and J by 0 bases, with 8 bases left in between. Germline V gives CDR1 MNHEY, CDR2 SMNVEV (reference sequence). The CDR3 sequence is 15 residues long. This CDR3 reads CASSLSRSANYGYTF. CDR3 sequence (DNA): TGTGCCAGCAGTTTATCCCGGAGCGCTAACTATGGCTACACCTTC.

The CDR3 DNA follows: TGTGCCAGCAGTTTGGACGGGACAGCCTATGGCTACACCTTC. Encoded protein: CASSLDGTAYGYTF. This chain links TRBV28 with TRBJ1-2; TRBD1 aligns across 7 bases. The V segment lost 3 bases and the J segment 4 bases; nucleotides outside the gene matches: 5. The CDR3 loop spans 14 amino acids. Germline CDR1 MDHEN, CDR2 SYDVKM.

The V call is TRBV12-5, the J call TRBJ2-3; D uncertain. Trimming stripped 3 bases from V and 2 bases from J, with 12 bases between. Germline V lookup: CDR1 LGHNT, CDR2 FRNRAP. The CDR3 sequence is 15 residues long. The CDR3 nucleotides are TGTGCTAGTGGTTTATATACTTTGTCCACAGATACGCAGTATTTT. It codes for CASGLYTLSTDTQYF.

The chain uses TRBV15 and TRBJ2-1; D call uncertain. CDR1 and CDR2 (germline): LNHNV, YYDKDF (reference sequence). The CDR3 is made up of 15 amino acids. Trimming stripped 3 bases from V and 0 bases from J, with 9 bases between. The CDR3 DNA reads as TGTGCCACCAGCAGGGCGGAGAGCTCCTACAATGAGCAGTTCTTC. This sequence encodes CATSRAESSYNEQFF.

The chain is built from TRBV14 and TRBJ2-7; 7 nucleotides agree with TRBD2. The CDR3 sequence is 15 residues long. V lost 5 bases, J lost 0 bases, and 7 bases stayed unmatched. Germline-derived CDR1 and CDR2 are SGHDN and FVKESK. The CDR3, as DNA: TGTGCCAGCAGCTACGTGGGCGGGAGCTCCTACGAGCAGTACTTC. This encodes CASSYVGGSSYEQYF.

V is TRBV4-1 and J is TRBJ2-1, with 7 bases lining up with TRBD1. This CDR3 spans 15 amino acids. Trimming took 4 bases from V and 3 from J; bases not matched to a gene: 6. Germline V lookup: CDR1 MGHRA, CDR2 YSYEKL. The CDR3 sequence is CASSLSRQGYNEQFF. The CDR3 nucleotides read TGCGCCAGCAGCCTATCGAGACAGGGCTACAATGAGCAGTTCTTC.

J is TRBJ2-1 and V is TRBV25-1, with TRBD1 matching 8 bases. The V segment lost 6 bases and the J segment 4 bases; nucleotides outside the gene matches: 2. This CDR3 has 13 residues. Germline V gene data show CDR1 as MGHDK and CDR2 as SYGVNS. Written as DNA, the CDR3 is TGTGCCAGCAGAGACAGGGGTTACAATGAGCAGTTCTTC. Translating it yields CASRDRGYNEQFF. The entire variable domain, with the rest obtained from reference TRBV25-1 and TRBJ2-1, is as follows: EADIYQTPRYLVIGTGKKITLECSQTMGHDKMYWYQQDPGMELHLIHYSYGVNSTEKGDLSSESTVSRIRTEHFPLTLESARPSHTSQYLCASRDRGYNEQFFGPGTRLTVL.

CDR3 amino acids: CASRGSSGSPPYEQYF. CDR3 DNA: TGTGCCAGCCGTGGCTCTAGCGGGAGTCCCCCCTACGAGCAGTACTTC. The chain combines TRBV27 with TRBJ2-7, with 10 bases identical to TRBD2. V was clipped by 8 bases and J by 2 bases; unmatched bases: 12. The CDR3 has 16 amino acids. Germline CDR1 MNHEY, CDR2 SMNVEV (reference sequence).

In this sample, this clone turned up once. This chain uses TRBV15 with TRBJ2-5, with no clear D. The length of the CDR3 is 15 residues. Trimming shortened V by 1 base and J by 4 bases, and 13 bases separated the two germline ends. Germline lookup yields CDR1 LNHNV and CDR2 YYDKDF (reference sequence). The CDR3 coding sequence is TGTGCCACCAGCAGAGGCGGCAGACTCCCAGAGACCCAGTACTTC. This translates into CATSRGGRLPETQYF.

The chain employs TRBV11-2 and TRBJ2-7; TRBD1 matches at 9 bases. Germline trimming cut 5 bases from V and 4 bases from J; bases unmatched to any gene: 6. Germline assignment: CDR1 SGHAT and CDR2 FQNNGV. The CDR3 runs 14 residues. The CDR3 DNA follows: TGTGCCAGCAGCCACTTGACAGGGGGGTACGAGCAGTACTTC. Its protein is CASSHLTGGYEQYF.

The gene calls are TRBV2 and TRBJ2-1, with 9 bases aligning to TRBD2. The CDR3 runs to 13 residues. CDR1 is SNHLY, CDR2 FYNNEI, per germline. V lost 2 bases, J lost 10 bases, and 3 bases stayed unmatched. The CDR3 DNA is TGTGCCAGCAGTGAACTGCGGGAGGGCGAGCAGTTCTTC. Its protein is CASSELREGEQFF. The variable domain in full, with the rest retrieved from reference TRBV2 and TRBJ2-1, is EPEVTQTPSHQVTQMGQEVILRCVPISNHLYFYWYRQILGQKVEFLVSFYNNEISEKSEIFDDQFSVERPDGSNFTLKIRSTKLEDSAMYFCASSELREGEQFFGPGTRLTVL.

The rearrangement joins TRBV5-1 to TRBJ1-1, with TRBD1 identical over 9 bases. This CDR3 is built from 15 residues. The germline V gene has CDR1 SGHRS and CDR2 YFSETQ. V lost 2 bases and J lost 5; bases outside the gene matches: 7. The CDR3 is CASSLQGAGKTEAFF. CDR3 DNA: TGCGCCAGCAGCTTACAGGGGGCCGGAAAAACTGAAGCTTTCTTT. The full variable domain, its missing parts supplied by reference TRBV5-1 and TRBJ1-1, is KAGVTQTPRYLIKTRGQQVTLSCSPISGHRSVSWYQQTPGQGLQFLFEYFSETQRNKGNFPGRFSGRQFSNSRSEMNVSTLELGDSALYLCASSLQGAGKTEAFFGQGTRLTVV.

This chain joins TRBV7-3 and TRBJ2-6; TRBD1 agrees at 7 bases. CDR1 is SGHTA and CDR2 is FQGTGA in the germline V gene. This CDR3 has 18 amino acids. V lost 3 bases, J lost 4 bases, and 12 bases stayed unmatched. The CDR3 DNA follows: TGTGCCAGCAGCTTGAGCCGACCGGGACAGAGCGGGGCCAACGTCCTGACTTTC. It encodes CASSLSRPGQSGANVLTF.

The V gene is TRBV9, the J gene TRBJ2-3; 7 bases are a match to TRBD2. CDR3 length: 16 residues. Germline V CDR1 and CDR2: SGDLS, YYNGEE. J gave up 0 bases and V 1 base, and 5 bases lay outside the gene matches. The CDR3 protein is CASSVRSGASTDTQYF. As DNA, the CDR3 is TGTGCCAGCAGCGTACGCAGCGGGGCCAGCACAGATACGCAGTATTTT.

V gene TRBV19 combines with J gene TRBJ2-5; 12 bases agree with TRBD1. V shed 7 bases, J shed 5 bases, and the junction held 11 bases outside the gene matches. This CDR3 has 16 amino acids. Germline V gene sequence: CDR1 LNHDA, CDR2 SQIVND (reference sequence). The CDR3 nucleotides are TGTGCCAGTACCAATCCGGGACAGGGGGCGGCGGAGACCCAGTACTTC. Residues: CASTNPGQGAAETQYF.

This chain joins TRBV6-5 and TRBJ1-1, with D tentatively TRBD1 (5 bases). CDR1 is MNHEY and CDR2 is SVGAGI in the germline V gene. The CDR3 is 15 residues long. Trimming took 0 bases from V and 5 from J, leaving 13 bases between them. For the CDR3, the DNA is TGTGCCAGCAGTTACTCTGTACAGGCGGTAACTGAAGCTTTCTTT. Protein sequence: CASSYSVQAVTEAFF.

The V and J genes are TRBV6-1 and TRBJ2-3; 8 bases line up with TRBD1. The V gene's germline CDR1 is MNHNS and CDR2 SASEGT. J lost 2 bases, V lost 6 bases, and 4 bases had no gene match. This CDR3 is 14 amino acids long. As DNA, the CDR3 is TGTGCCAGCAGGCGACAGGGGAACACAGATACGCAGTATTTT. Amino acid sequence: CASRRQGNTDTQYF.

The chain uses TRBV14 and TRBJ2-5, with 8 nucleotides matching TRBD2. CDR1 and CDR2 (germline): SGHDN, FVKESK. Trimming cost V 4 bases and J 3 bases; bases outside gene matches: 4. The CDR3 loop spans 14 amino acids. Written as DNA, the CDR3 is TGTGCCAGCAGCCTAGGAGCGGGGGAAGAGACCCAGTACTTC. Protein sequence: CASSLGAGEETQYF.